This T cell receptor (beta chain) appears in the sequencing data of a study of blood T cell repertoires in COVID-19 (dated by TCRdb to about 2020). Looking at the study overall: The collaborator samples originated in the United States, Italy and Spain and spanned the acute and convalescent phases of COVID-19. The material from the prospective study consisted of cDNA or gDNA derived from T cells, B-cell-depleted T cells, or PBMCs. The dataset comprised deeply sampled blood TCRbeta repertoires from subjects exposed to, actively infected with, or recovered from COVID-19. The repertoires were made available in a free public database intended to serve as a resource for research on the immune response to SARS-CoV-2. The samples were drawn from two sources: the first 160 participants of the ongoing ImmuneRACE study, and 1,000 to 1,500 subjects contributed by 6 global collaborators. The sample metadata nearly always contained a de-identified subject ID, COVID-19 status, age in years and sex. Where available, HLA class I and class II types were taken from metadata supplied by the sample provider and were not determined by assay-based typing. The paper as a whole reports these results and caveats: Clinical and demographic metadata were provided uncurated, with the amount varying by source and participant.

On this clone itself: Its antigen is still unknown. Within one base of it there is no much larger clone, and no base qualities were kept.

V loses 3 bases of germline sequence and J loses 5 bases, and the interval between the two ends is 14 bases. From the germline V gene, CDR1 is SGHDT and CDR2 is YYEEEE. Spanning cysteine to phenylalanine, the CDR3 consists of 14 amino acids. The CDR3 DNA has 42 bases and is translated from base 1. TCRbeta CDR3 regions were amplified from genomic DNA by means of the immunoSEQ Assay, a bias-controlled multiplex PCR. Concerning the study's data processing: The number of nucleated cells in each sample was estimated by amplification of reference gene primers within the assay. To quantify the absolute abundance of each unique TCRbeta CDR3 rearrangement, sequence reads were collapsed and filtered. For each sample, productive Simpson clonality was calculated as the square root of Simpson's diversity index over productive rearrangements. TCRdb's version of the immuneACCESS table is confined to in-frame rearrangements and falls short of the full clone set. An unresolved V gene accounts for under half of the shortfall where checked; the remainder is of unknown origin. Clonal size and the V and J genes are those of that table, whereas D and trimming came from the DNA. The sample table shows hundreds of thousands of clones, and approximately 90% are seen once. Together, the top ten hold 4% to 4.5% of the sample.

Whole blood was collected in K2EDTA tubes by collaborating institutions according to the institutions' own protocols. For TCRbeta analysis, collaborator samples were shipped as frozen whole blood, as isolated PBMCs, or as DNA extracted from either sample type. Recombination linked TRBV5-6 to TRBJ2-5; possibly the D gene is TRBD1, per 8 matching bases. Input material: peripheral blood. The source is a woman aged 25 to 39 with acute or convalescent COVID-19. The encoded CDR3 is CASSYGQGGETQYF. The nucleotides read TGTGCCAGCAGCTACGGACAGGGAGGGGAGACCCAGTACTTC.